This T cell receptor (beta chain) came from a study of CD8 T cells in Susac syndrome. Worth noting for this clonotype: Its target is unknown.

Sequencing of TCR beta drew on CD8+ and CD4+ T cells from blood. Treatment-naive patients with stable or active relapsing-remitting disease served as multiple sclerosis controls. Negative magnetic isolation gave CD8+ and CD4+ cells; FACS enriched CD8+ TEMRA. J lost 4 bases, V lost 3 bases, and 9 bases had no gene match. CDR1 GTSNPN and CDR2 SVGIG come from the germline V gene (reference sequence). This CDR3 comprises 15 residues. Reverse transcription used about 0.45 to 1 ug RNA and random hexamers. MiXCR was run by TCRdb on the immunoSEQ multiplex PCR reads, yielding one entry per CDR3 protein. The sample lists 250,000 to 300,000 distinct CDR3 sequences, approximately 85% occurring once. Study-wide points: A relatively small number of individuals underwent TCR sequencing and HLA analysis.

Sequencing was performed on CD8+ T cells from PBMCs. This receptor was taken from a human donor with multiple sclerosis. The chain recombines TRBV30 with TRBJ2-7; 10 bases match TRBD1. This CDR3 reads CAWSSRDRGAYEQYF. Written as DNA, the CDR3 is TGTGCCTGGAGCTCTCGGGACAGGGGAGCTTACGAGCAGTACTTC.